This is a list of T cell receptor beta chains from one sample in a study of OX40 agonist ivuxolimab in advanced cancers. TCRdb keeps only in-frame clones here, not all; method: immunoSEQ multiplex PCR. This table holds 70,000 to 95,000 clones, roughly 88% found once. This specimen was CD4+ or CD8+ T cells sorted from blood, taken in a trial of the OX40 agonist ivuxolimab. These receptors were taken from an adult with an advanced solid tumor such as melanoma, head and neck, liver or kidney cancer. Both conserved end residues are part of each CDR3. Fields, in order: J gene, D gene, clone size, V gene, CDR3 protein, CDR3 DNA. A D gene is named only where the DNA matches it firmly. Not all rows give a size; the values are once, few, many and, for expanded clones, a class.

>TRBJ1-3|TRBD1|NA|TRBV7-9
CASRTGDAGNTIYF
TGTGCCAGCAGGACAGGGGATGCCGGAAACACCATATATTTT
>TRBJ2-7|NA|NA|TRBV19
CASSIGAGELREQYF
TGTGCCAGTAGTATCGGGGCAGGGGAATTGAGGGAGCAGTACTTC
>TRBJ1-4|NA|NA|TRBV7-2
CASSRAQETTNEKLFF
TGTGCCAGCAGCCGTGCACAAGAAACAACTAATGAAAAACTGTTTTTT
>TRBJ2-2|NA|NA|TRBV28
CASSLTGKRNTGELFF
TGTGCCAGCAGTTTAACGGGGAAAAGGAACACCGGGGAGCTGTTTTTT
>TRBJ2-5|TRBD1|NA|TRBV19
CASSMRVGTGGRETQYF
TGTGCCAGTAGTATGAGAGTCGGGACAGGGGGTCGCGAGACCCAGTACTTC
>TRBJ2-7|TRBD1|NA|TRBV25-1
CASSGQGVGEQYF
TGTGCCAGCAGTGGACAGGGGGTTGGCGAGCAGTACTTC
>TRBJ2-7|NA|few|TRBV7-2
CASSFTREVHEQYF
TGTGCCAGCAGCTTCACTAGGGAGGTCCACGAGCAGTACTTC
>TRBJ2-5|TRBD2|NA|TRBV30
CAWRLAGAQETQYF
TGTGCCTGGAGGCTAGCGGGCGCTCAAGAGACCCAGTACTTC
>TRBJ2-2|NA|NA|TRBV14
CASSQVGFRSGNTGELFF
TGTGCCAGCAGCCAAGTAGGTTTCCGTAGTGGGAACACCGGGGAGCTGTTTTTT
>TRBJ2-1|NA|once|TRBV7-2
CASSLDLRGHEQFF
TGTGCCAGCAGCTTAGACTTGAGGGGCCATGAGCAGTTCTTC
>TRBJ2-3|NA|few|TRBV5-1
CASSPSGEEADTQYF
TGCGCCAGCAGCCCGTCGGGGGAGGAGGCAGATACGCAGTATTTT
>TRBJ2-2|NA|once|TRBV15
CATSRGTGVTGELFF
TGTGCCACCAGCAGGGGGACGGGAGTCACCGGGGAGCTGTTTTTT
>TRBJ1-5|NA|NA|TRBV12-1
CASSFGAPGYNQPQHF
TGTGCCAGCAGCTTTGGGGCACCGGGGTACAATCAGCCCCAGCATTTT
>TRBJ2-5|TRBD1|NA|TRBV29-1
CSVRDRVDETQYF
TGCAGCGTTCGGGACAGGGTCGACGAGACCCAGTACTTC
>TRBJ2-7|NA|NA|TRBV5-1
CASSLTDPGYEQYF
TGCGCCAGCAGCTTGACCGATCCCGGCTACGAGCAGTACTTC
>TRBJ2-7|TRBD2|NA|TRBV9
CASRPGLADHYEQYF
TGTGCCAGCAGGCCCGGGCTAGCGGACCACTACGAGCAGTACTTC
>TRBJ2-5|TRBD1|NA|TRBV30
CAWSRTGAKETQYF
TGTGCCTGGAGTCGGACAGGGGCTAAAGAGACCCAGTACTTC
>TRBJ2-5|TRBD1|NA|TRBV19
CASSIVSGTGETQYF
TGTGCCAGTAGTATTGTTTCAGGGACAGGGGAGACCCAGTACTTC